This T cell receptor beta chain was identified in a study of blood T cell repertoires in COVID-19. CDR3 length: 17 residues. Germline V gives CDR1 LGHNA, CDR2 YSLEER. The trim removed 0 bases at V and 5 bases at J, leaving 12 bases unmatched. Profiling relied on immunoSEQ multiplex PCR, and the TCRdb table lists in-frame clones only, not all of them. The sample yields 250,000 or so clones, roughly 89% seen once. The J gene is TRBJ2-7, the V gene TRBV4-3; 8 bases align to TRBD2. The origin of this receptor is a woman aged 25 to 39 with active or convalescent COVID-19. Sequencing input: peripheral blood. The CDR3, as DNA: TGCGCCAGCAGCCAAGAGAGGGACATGGGCGGGGGGCACGAGCAGTACTTC. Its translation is CASSQERDMGGGHEQYF.